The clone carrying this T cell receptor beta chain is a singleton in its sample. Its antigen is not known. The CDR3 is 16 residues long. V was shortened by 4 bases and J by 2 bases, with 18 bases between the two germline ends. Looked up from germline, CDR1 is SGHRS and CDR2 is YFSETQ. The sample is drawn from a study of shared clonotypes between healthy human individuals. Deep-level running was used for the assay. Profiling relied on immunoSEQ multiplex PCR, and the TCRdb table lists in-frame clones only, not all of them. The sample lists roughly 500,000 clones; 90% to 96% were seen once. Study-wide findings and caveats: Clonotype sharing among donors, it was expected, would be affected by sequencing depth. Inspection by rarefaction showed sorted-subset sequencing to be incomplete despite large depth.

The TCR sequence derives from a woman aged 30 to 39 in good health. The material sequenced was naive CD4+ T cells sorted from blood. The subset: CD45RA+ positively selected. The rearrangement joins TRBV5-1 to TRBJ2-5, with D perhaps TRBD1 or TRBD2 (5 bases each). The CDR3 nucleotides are TGCGCCAGCAGCGTCAATCCCGGGACGGGTCAAGAGACCCAGTACTTC. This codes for CASSVNPGTGQETQYF.